Below are 23 T cell receptor beta chains sequenced from a single sample in a study of cytomegalovirus exposure and HLA in healthy donors. PCR employed 60 Vbeta and 13 Jbeta primers. The table came from immunoSEQ multiplex PCR; TCRdb's copy has only in-frame clones and leaves some out. Here the sample spans 93,000 or so clones, 60% to 85% being singletons. Sequencing input: PBMCs. Source of these receptors: a man aged 50-60 years in good health and CMV-seropositive.

V is TRBV29-1 and J is TRBJ2-1, with 7 bases aligning to TRBD2. The V gene end was trimmed by 6 bases and the J gene end by 7 bases; junction bases not matched to a gene: 0. The germline V gene encodes CDR1 SQVTM and CDR2 ANQGSEA. This CDR3 is built from 10 residues. DNA of the CDR3: TGCAGCGTAGCGGGGAATGAGCAGTTCTTC. Protein sequence: CSVAGNEQFF.

This chain joins TRBV23-1 and TRBJ2-7; 7 nucleotides line up with TRBD1. TRBV23-1 is identified as an open reading frame with a role that is uncertain. This CDR3 spans 17 amino acids. V gave up 2 bases and J gave up 2 bases; unmatched junction bases: 12. The CDR3 region is CASSQNHPGQSTYEQYF. In DNA, the CDR3 is TGCGCCAGCAGTCAAAACCACCCGGGACAGAGTACCTACGAGCAGTACTTC.

The genes are TRBV2 and TRBJ2-3, with 11 bases identical to TRBD2. Germline V CDR1 and CDR2: SNHLY, FYNNEI. There are 16 residues in the CDR3. V lost 6 bases to trimming and J lost 4 bases; unmatched junction nucleotides: 9. The CDR3 here is CASRALAGGVPDTQYF. The CDR3, as DNA: TGTGCCAGCAGAGCTCTAGCGGGAGGCGTTCCAGATACGCAGTATTTT.

The chain recombines TRBV30 with TRBJ2-1; 13 positions agree with TRBD2. The length of the CDR3 is 14 residues. The junction had 3 bases not matched to a gene; V was cut back by 4 bases and J by 6 bases. CDR1 and CDR2 from the germline V gene are GTSNPN and SVGIG (reference sequence). CDR3 nucleotide sequence: TGTGCCTGGATAGGACTAGCGGGAGTCAATGAGCAGTTCTTC. Protein sequence: CAWIGLAGVNEQFF.

The V call is TRBV28, the J call TRBJ2-3, with TRBD2 matching over 10 bases. V shed 3 bases and J 11 bases; nucleotides not matched to a gene: 2. Germline V CDR1 and CDR2: MDHEN, SYDVKM. The CDR3 covers 12 residues. In DNA, the CDR3 is TGTGCCAGCAGTTTCCTAGCGGGAGAGCAGTATTTT. Translation: CASSFLAGEQYF.

The chain uses TRBV14 and TRBJ2-5; D remains ambiguous. CDR3 length: 13 amino acids. V lost 5 bases, J lost 6 bases, and 13 bases lay in between. The germline V gene encodes CDR1 SGHDN and CDR2 FVKESK. The CDR3 sequence: CASSSTAPKTQYF. The CDR3 DNA reads TGTGCCAGCAGCTCGACTGCCCCCAAGACCCAGTACTTC.

The chain joins TRBV18 to TRBJ2-1; TRBD2 aligns across 8 bases. Germline V gene sequence: CDR1 KGHSH, CDR2 LQKENI. The CDR3 runs 13 residues. Losses at the gene ends were 6 bases for V and 9 bases for J; bases not matched to a gene: 7. CDR3 bases: TGTGCCAGCTCGGATGGACTAGCTCGTGAGCAGTTCTTC. It codes for CASSDGLAREQFF.

This clone was detected only once. This chain's CDR3 is CASRTGDYTDTQYF. The CDR3 coding sequence is TGTGCCAGCAGGACCGGGGACTACACAGATACGCAGTATTTT. The chain combines TRBV7-9 with TRBJ2-3; 7 bases map to TRBD2. Looked up from germline, CDR1 is SEHNR and CDR2 is FQNEAQ (reference sequence). The ends lost 6 bases at V and 2 bases at J; junction bases unmatched: 5. The CDR3 is 14 residues long.

J is TRBJ2-7 and V is TRBV27; no reliable D call. The length of the CDR3 is 15 residues. With 8 bases removed from V and 0 bases from J, the gap between germline ends came to 17 bases. Per germline, CDR1 MNHEY and CDR2 SMNVEV (reference sequence). CDR3 coding DNA: TGTGCCAGCGCTCCCAGGCCAGAGAGCTCCTACGAGCAGTACTTC. Protein: CASAPRPESSYEQYF.

The V and J genes are TRBV18 and TRBJ2-6, with 10 positions matching TRBD1. The germline CDR1 and CDR2 sequences are KGHSH and LQKENI. The CDR3 extends over 18 amino acids. With 3 bases clipped from V and 1 base from J, the junction kept 6 bases outside the gene matches. CDR3 sequence (DNA): TGTGCCAGCTCACCTTACGACAGGGGGCTTTCTGGGGCCAACGTCCTGACTTTC. It encodes CASSPYDRGLSGANVLTF. The variable domain in full, with the rest retrieved from reference TRBV18 and TRBJ2-6, is NAGVMQNPRHLVRRRGQEARLRCSPMKGHSHVYWYRQLPEEGLKFMVYLQKENIIDESGMPKERFSAEFPKEGPSILRIQQVVRGDSAAYFCASSPYDRGLSGANVLTFGAGSRLTVL.

The rearrangement uses TRBV28 and TRBJ1-5; D is unclear. V was shortened by 2 bases and J by 4 bases, with 9 bases between the two germline ends. The CDR3 has 14 amino acids. CDR1 is MDHEN, CDR2 SYDVKM, per germline. CDR3 region: CASSLTQLNQPQHF. The DNA for the CDR3 is TGTGCCAGCAGTTTAACCCAGTTAAATCAGCCCCAGCATTTT.

The chain joins TRBV27 to TRBJ2-3, with 8 bases aligning to TRBD1. Germline V lookup: CDR1 MNHEY, CDR2 SMNVEV (reference sequence). The CDR3 spans 15 residues. With V trimmed by 3 bases and J by 3 bases, 5 bases remained unmatched. CDR3 loop: CASSFQGATTDTQYF. For the CDR3, the DNA is TGTGCCAGCAGTTTTCAGGGGGCAACTACAGATACGCAGTATTTT.

This clone has a single count. The chain employs TRBV9 and TRBJ1-5; D is ambiguous. CDR1 is SGDLS, CDR2 YYNGEE, per germline. The germline V and J ends were trimmed by 2 bases and 9 bases, with 9 bases remaining between them. The CDR3 has 12 residues. The CDR3 loop is CASSVGSGPQHF. The CDR3 nucleotides are TGTGCCAGCAGCGTCGGATCAGGGCCCCAGCATTTT. Full variable domain (rest looked up from reference TRBV9 and TRBJ1-5): DSGVTQTPKHLITATGQRVTLRCSPRSGDLSVYWYQQSLDQGLQFLIQYYNGEERAKGNILERFSAQQFPDLHSELNLSSLELGDSALYFCASSVGSGPQHFGDGTRLSIL.

The chain links TRBV19 to TRBJ1-6; 11 bases fit TRBD1. This CDR3 has 16 amino acids. V was clipped by 6 bases and J by 6 bases; unmatched bases: 7. The germline CDR1 and CDR2 sequences are LNHDA and SQIVND (reference sequence). The CDR3 sequence: CASSPPGTGGNSPLHF. As DNA, the CDR3 is TGTGCCAGTAGCCCTCCCGGGACAGGGGGTAATTCACCCCTCCACTTT.

This clone was seen a single time. The CDR3 nucleotides are TGCGCCAGCAGCTTGGCTGGACAGTACCAAGAGACCCAGTACTTC. Amino acids: CASSLAGQYQETQYF. The rearrangement links TRBV5-1 to TRBJ2-5; tentative D call: TRBD1 (6 bases). Germline V gene lookup returns CDR1 SGHRS and CDR2 YFSETQ. This CDR3 has 15 residues. The V gene lost 0 bases and the J gene lost 0 bases, with 9 bases spanning the gap.

This clone was found once. The chain joins TRBV6-6 to TRBJ1-3; D perhaps matches TRBD1 (6 bases). This CDR3 comprises 15 residues. V was clipped by 8 bases and J by 0 bases, with 14 bases between them. Germline lookup yields CDR1 MNHNY and CDR2 SVGAGI (reference sequence). This chain's CDR3 is CASGLQGSSGNTIYF. Written as DNA, the CDR3 is TGTGCCAGCGGTTTACAGGGAAGCTCTGGAAACACCATATATTTT.

The chain joins TRBV28 to TRBJ2-7; D might be TRBD1 (6 bases). Between the trimmed V and J ends, which lost 1 base and 1 base, there was a span of 14 bases. Germline-derived CDR1 and CDR2 are MDHEN and SYDVKM. This CDR3 spans 16 amino acids. The CDR3: CASSLFPGTLSYEQYF. The CDR3 nucleotides read TGTGCCAGCAGTTTATTCCCCGGGACACTGTCCTACGAGCAGTACTTC.

A single count supports this clone. The V and J genes are TRBV28 and TRBJ1-2; 9 nucleotides match TRBD1. The CDR3 length is 13 residues. Germline V CDR1 and CDR2: MDHEN, SYDVKM. The V segment lost 3 bases and the J segment 7 bases; nucleotides outside the gene matches: 3. The CDR3 bases are TGTGCCAGCAGTTTGACAGGGGGTGTTGGCTACACCTTC. Its protein is CASSLTGGVGYTF.

V usage is TRBV6-6 and J usage is TRBJ2-3; TRBD2 might be the D (6 bases). Germline V gives CDR1 MNHNY, CDR2 SVGAGI (reference sequence). CDR3 length equals 16 residues. V lost 0 bases and J lost 4, with 14 bases in between. The CDR3 here is CASSYSEGSGADTQYF. CDR3 in DNA: TGTGCCAGCAGTTACTCGGAGGGGTCAGGCGCAGATACGCAGTATTTT.

The J gene is TRBJ1-1, the V gene TRBV10-3; 7 bases map to TRBD1. After removal of 6 bases from V and 5 bases from J, the junction contained 3 bases not matched to a gene. Germline-derived CDR1 and CDR2 are ENHRY and SYGVKD. CDR3 length: 12 residues. CDR3 bases: TGTGCCATCAGCGCAGGGGGGACTGAAGCTTTCTTT. It translates to CAISAGGTEAFF.

The chain has TRBV9 and TRBJ1-2; D ambiguous. Trimming shortened V by 0 bases and J by 6 bases, and 9 bases separated the two germline ends. The CDR3 sequence is 13 residues long. Germline values: CDR1 SGDLS, CDR2 YYNGEE. The CDR3 DNA follows: TGTGCCAGCAGCGTAGGGCAGATTCATGGCTACACCTTC. It yields the protein CASSVGQIHGYTF.

The chain uses TRBV30 and TRBJ1-1; D perhaps matches TRBD1 (5 bases). The V gene's germline CDR1 is GTSNPN and CDR2 SVGIG (reference sequence). The V end lost 8 bases, the J end lost 0 bases, and 16 bases lay between the germline ends. CDR3 size: 14 residues. The CDR3 nucleotides read TGTGCCCACCAGTGGGGCATTCTGAACACTGAAGCTTTCTTT. Protein: CAHQWGILNTEAFF.

The gene calls are TRBV6-5 and TRBJ2-5, with 7 bases lining up with TRBD1. The CDR3 totals 14 residues. Trimming cost V 6 bases and J 1 base; bases outside gene matches: 5. From germline, CDR1 is MNHEY and CDR2 SVGAGI. For the CDR3, the DNA is TGTGCCAGCAGCAAGAGGGACAGCCAAGAGACCCAGTACTTC. This sequence encodes CASSKRDSQETQYF.